The next 4 T cell receptor beta chains were all read from a single sample in a study of shared clonotypes between healthy human individuals. Here immunoSEQ multiplex PCR was the method, and the copy in TCRdb shows in-frame clones only, minus some. The top ten hold around 1.8% of the sample, which has hundreds of thousands of clones, 60% to 75% seen once. Sequencing was done on a sample of memory CD4+ T cells sorted from blood. The subset here: CD45RA-negative fraction. Receptors were obtained from a woman in her 30s in good health.

The chain couples TRBV28 to TRBJ1-5, with a tentative D call TRBD1 (6 bases). Trimming removed 7 bases from V and 4 bases from J, with 17 bases in between. Germline loops: CDR1 MDHEN, CDR2 SYDVKM. CDR3 length: 15 residues. CDR3 DNA: TGTGCCAGCACTGACATACAGGGCTGGAATCAGCCCCAGCATTTT. Translating it yields CASTDIQGWNQPQHF.

The chain recombines TRBV9 with TRBJ1-4; no clear D. Per the germline V gene, CDR1 is SGDLS and CDR2 is YYNGEE. CDR3 length: 14 residues. Trimming pared 4 bases from V and 10 bases from J, leaving 17 bases between. DNA for the CDR3: TGTGCCAGCAGCCCACCAGAGACCGTGGGAAAACTGTTTTTT. Its translation: CASSPPETVGKLFF.

This rearrangement joins TRBV7-2 to TRBJ1-5; D unclear. V lost 6 bases and J 0 bases, leaving 6 bases between the germline ends. Germline V CDR1 and CDR2: SGHTA, FQGNSA. The CDR3 is 13 residues long. In nucleotides, the CDR3 is TGTGCCAGCAGTCGAAGTAGCAATCAGCCCCAGCATTTT. Translated, it gives CASSRSSNQPQHF. Full variable domain (remainder filled in from reference TRBV7-2 and TRBJ1-5): GAGVSQSPSNKVTEKGKDVELRCDPISGHTALYWYRQSLGQGLEFLIYFQGNSAPDKSGLPSDRFSAERTGGSVSTLTIQRTQQEDSAVYLCASSRSSNQPQHFGDGTRLSIL.

This sequence joins TRBV19 and TRBJ2-2; D may be TRBD2 (5 bases). Between the trimmed V and J ends, which lost 7 bases and 9 bases, there was a span of 18 bases. The germline CDR1 and CDR2 sequences are LNHDA and SQIVND (reference sequence). The CDR3 contains 14 residues. CDR3 nucleotides: TGTGCCAGTAATTTGAGGGATTTTGGCCGGGAGCTGTTTTTT. Its protein is CASNLRDFGRELFF.